These T cell receptor beta chains were read from a single sample in a study of technical replicates of blood from several donors. The assay was immunoSEQ multiplex PCR, and TCRdb's table has in-frame clones only and misses some. The table lists some 70,000 clones, 80% to 95% of them singletons, with 4.5% to 5% in the top ten. Sequenced: PBMCs. The source of these receptors is a human donor in good health. Some clones in this sample may be carry-over from other donors' samples. Both conserved end residues are part of each CDR3. Fields, in order: CDR3 length, clone size, V gene, D gene, J gene, CDR3 DNA, CDR3 protein. D genes are given only for firm matches. Size values are once, few and many counts, or a class for expanded clones, and some rows have none.

>13|-|TRBV29-1|TRBD1|TRBJ2-2
TGCAGCGTCCTACAGGGGGCTCACGGGGAGCTGTTTTTT
CSVLQGAHGELFF
>14|-|TRBV10-2|-|TRBJ2-7
TGCGCCAGCAGTGAGCGGACAGCTACCTACGAGCAGTACTTC
CASSERTATYEQYF
>12|once|TRBV19|-|TRBJ1-6
TGTGCCGCGGGCCCCTATAATTCACCCCTCCACTTT
CAAGPYNSPLHF
>11|-|TRBV5-6|-|TRBJ2-7
TGTGCCAGCAGCTTCGGACAAGAGCAGTACTTC
CASSFGQEQYF
>15|few|TRBV5-4|TRBD1|TRBJ2-2
TGTGCCAGCAGCTTATACAGGGGTGGCACCGGGGAGCTGTTTTTT
CASSLYRGGTGELFF
>14|-|TRBV5-4|TRBD1|TRBJ2-7
TGTGCCAGCAGCACCAGGACAGGGTCTGACGAGCAGTACTTC
CASSTRTGSDEQYF
>14|-|TRBV2|-|TRBJ1-1
TGTGCCAGCAGTGAGGGACACCGGAACACTGAAGCTTTCTTT
CASSEGHRNTEAFF
>12|-|TRBV19|-|TRBJ2-3
TGTGCCAGTAGTATCGGGGTAGATACGCAGTATTTT
CASSIGVDTQYF
>17|-|TRBV5-4|TRBD1|TRBJ2-6
TGTGCCAGCAGCCGGAGACAGGGGGCCTCTGGGGCCAACGTCCTGACTTTC
CASSRRQGASGANVLTF
>17|-|TRBV4-1|TRBD1|TRBJ2-2
TGCGCCAGCAGCCAAGATGGGGACAGGGGGCGAACCGGGGAGCTGTTTTTT
CASSQDGDRGRTGELFF
>15|few|TRBV5-4|-|TRBJ2-7
TGTGCCAGCAGCTTGTACGGGGATTCATCCTACGAGCAGTACTTC
CASSLYGDSSYEQYF
>15|-|TRBV10-1|TRBD2|TRBJ2-7
TGCGCCAGCAGTGAACGGGGGGAGCCGACCTACGAGCAGTACTTC
CASSERGEPTYEQYF
>15|-|TRBV6-4|TRBD2|TRBJ2-2
TGTGCCAGCTCGAGCGGGAGTGACTACACCGGGGAGCTGTTTTTT
CASSSGSDYTGELFF
>17|-|TRBV7-2|-|TRBJ1-6
TGTGCCAGCAGCCCCCCTTTGCAGGGGAATTATAATTCACCCCTCCACTTT
CASSPPLQGNYNSPLHF
>14|-|TRBV29-1|-|TRBJ2-1
TGCAGCGTTGGCCGCGCGGGGACCTACAATGAGCAGTTCTTC
CSVGRAGTYNEQFF